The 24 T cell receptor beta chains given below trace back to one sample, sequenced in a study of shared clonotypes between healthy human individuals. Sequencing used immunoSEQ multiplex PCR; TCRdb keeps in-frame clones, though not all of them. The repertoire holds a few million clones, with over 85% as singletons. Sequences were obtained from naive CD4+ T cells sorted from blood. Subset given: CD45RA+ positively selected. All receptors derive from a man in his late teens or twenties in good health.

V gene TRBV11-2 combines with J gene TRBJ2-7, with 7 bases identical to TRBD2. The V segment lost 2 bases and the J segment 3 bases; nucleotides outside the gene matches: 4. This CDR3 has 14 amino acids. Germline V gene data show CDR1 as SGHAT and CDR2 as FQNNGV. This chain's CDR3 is CASSLQGTIYEQYF. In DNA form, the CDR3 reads TGTGCCAGCAGCTTACAAGGGACTATCTACGAGCAGTACTTC. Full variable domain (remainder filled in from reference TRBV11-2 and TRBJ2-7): EAGVAQSPRYKIIEKRQSVAFWCNPISGHATLYWYQQILGQGPKLLIQFQNNGVVDDSQLPKDRFSAERLKGVDSTLKIQPAKLEDSAVYLCASSLQGTIYEQYFGPGTRLTVT.

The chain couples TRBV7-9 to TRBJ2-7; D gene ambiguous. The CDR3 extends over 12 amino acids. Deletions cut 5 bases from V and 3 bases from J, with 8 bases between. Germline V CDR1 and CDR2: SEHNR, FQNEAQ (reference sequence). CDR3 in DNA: TGTGCCAGCAGCCGCGTAAGCTACGAGCAGTACTTC. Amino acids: CASSRVSYEQYF.

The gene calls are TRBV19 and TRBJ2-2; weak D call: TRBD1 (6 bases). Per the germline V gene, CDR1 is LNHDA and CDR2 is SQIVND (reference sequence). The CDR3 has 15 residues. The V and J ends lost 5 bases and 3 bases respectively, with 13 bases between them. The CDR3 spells CASSLFGQYTGELFF. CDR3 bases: TGTGCCAGTAGTCTCTTTGGACAGTACACCGGGGAGCTGTTTTTT.

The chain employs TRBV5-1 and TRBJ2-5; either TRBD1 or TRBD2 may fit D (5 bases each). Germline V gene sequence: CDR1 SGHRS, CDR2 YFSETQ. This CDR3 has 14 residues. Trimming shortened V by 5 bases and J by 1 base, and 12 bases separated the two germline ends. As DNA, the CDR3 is TGCGCCAGCAGATACTCCGGGACCCAAGAGACCCAGTACTTC. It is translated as CASRYSGTQETQYF.

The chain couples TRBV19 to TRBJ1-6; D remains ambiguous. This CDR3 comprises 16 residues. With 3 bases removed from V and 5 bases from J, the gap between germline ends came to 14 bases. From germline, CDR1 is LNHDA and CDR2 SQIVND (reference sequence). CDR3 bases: TGTGCCAGTAGTATTAGGACCCTCGGCCATAATTCACCCCTCCACTTT. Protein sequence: CASSIRTLGHNSPLHF.

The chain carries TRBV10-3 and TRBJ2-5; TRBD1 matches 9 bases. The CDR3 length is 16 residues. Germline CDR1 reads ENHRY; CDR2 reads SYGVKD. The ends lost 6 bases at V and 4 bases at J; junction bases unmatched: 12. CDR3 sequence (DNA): TGTGCCATCAGCGAAACCGGGACAGGGATGTTAGAGACCCAGTACTTC. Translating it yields CAISETGTGMLETQYF.

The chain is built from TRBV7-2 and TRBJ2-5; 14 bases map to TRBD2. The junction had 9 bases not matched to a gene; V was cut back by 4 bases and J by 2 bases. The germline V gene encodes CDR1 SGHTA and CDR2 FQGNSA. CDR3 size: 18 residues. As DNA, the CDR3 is TGTGCCAGCAGCTGGGGGACTAGCGGGAGCACGGGGCAAGAGACCCAGTACTTC. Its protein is CASSWGTSGSTGQETQYF.

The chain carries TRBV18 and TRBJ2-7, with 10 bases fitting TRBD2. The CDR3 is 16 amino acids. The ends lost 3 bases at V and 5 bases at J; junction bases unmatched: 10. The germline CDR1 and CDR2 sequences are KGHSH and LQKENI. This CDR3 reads CASSPPIAGGPDEQYF. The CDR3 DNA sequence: TGTGCCAGCTCACCGCCTATAGCGGGGGGCCCAGACGAGCAGTACTTC. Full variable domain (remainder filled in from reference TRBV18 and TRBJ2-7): NAGVMQNPRHLVRRRGQEARLRCSPMKGHSHVYWYRQLPEEGLKFMVYLQKENIIDESGMPKERFSAEFPKEGPSILRIQQVVRGDSAAYFCASSPPIAGGPDEQYFGPGTRLTVT.

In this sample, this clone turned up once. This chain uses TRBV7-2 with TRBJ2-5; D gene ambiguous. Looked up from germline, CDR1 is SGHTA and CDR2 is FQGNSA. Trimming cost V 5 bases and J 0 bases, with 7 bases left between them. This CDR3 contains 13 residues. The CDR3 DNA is TGTGCCAGCAGCCCCCGGTACCAAGAGACCCAGTACTTC. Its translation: CASSPRYQETQYF.

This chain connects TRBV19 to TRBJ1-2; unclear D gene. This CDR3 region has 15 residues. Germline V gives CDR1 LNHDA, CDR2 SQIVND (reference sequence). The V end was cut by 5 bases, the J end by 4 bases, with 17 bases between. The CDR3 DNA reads TGTGCCAGTAGTTCGGCCTGGATGATTGGCTATGGCTACACCTTC. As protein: CASSSAWMIGYGYTF.

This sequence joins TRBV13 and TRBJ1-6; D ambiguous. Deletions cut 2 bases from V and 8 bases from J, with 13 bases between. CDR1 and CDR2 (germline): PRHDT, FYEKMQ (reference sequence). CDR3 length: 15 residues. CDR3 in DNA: TGTGCCAGCAGCTTAAGGGCCAGCCTAGATTCACCCCTCCACTTT. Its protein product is CASSLRASLDSPLHF.

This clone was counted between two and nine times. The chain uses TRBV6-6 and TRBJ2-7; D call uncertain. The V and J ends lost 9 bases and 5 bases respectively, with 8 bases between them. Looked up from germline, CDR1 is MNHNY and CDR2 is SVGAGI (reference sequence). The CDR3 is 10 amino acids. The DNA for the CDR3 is TGTGCCAGTGGGAACCACGAGCAGTACTTC. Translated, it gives CASGNHEQYF.

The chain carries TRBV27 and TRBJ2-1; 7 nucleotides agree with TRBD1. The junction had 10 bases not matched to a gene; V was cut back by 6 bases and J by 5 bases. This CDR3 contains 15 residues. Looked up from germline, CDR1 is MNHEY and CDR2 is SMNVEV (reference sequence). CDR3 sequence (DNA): TGTGCCAGCAGCCCGGGACAGAGACCGAACAATGAGCAGTTCTTC. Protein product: CASSPGQRPNNEQFF.

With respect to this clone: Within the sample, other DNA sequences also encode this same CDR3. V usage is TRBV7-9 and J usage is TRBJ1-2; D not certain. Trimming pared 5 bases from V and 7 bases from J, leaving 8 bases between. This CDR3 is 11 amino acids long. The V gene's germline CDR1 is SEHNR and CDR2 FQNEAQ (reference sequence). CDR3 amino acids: CASSQVGGYTF. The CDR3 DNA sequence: TGTGCCAGCAGCCAGGTCGGTGGCTACACCTTC.

CDR3 region: CASSLGWTGAYEQYF. As DNA, the CDR3 is TGTGCCAGCAGCTTAGGGTGGACAGGGGCGTACGAGCAGTACTTC. This chain joins TRBV7-9 and TRBJ2-7; the match to TRBD1 covers 9 bases. Germline assignment: CDR1 SEHNR and CDR2 FQNEAQ (reference sequence). The CDR3 runs to 15 residues. V lost 1 base to trimming and J lost 4 bases; unmatched junction nucleotides: 5.

The chain's CDR3 is CASSRTGTTNYGYTF. Here the CDR3 DNA reads TGTGCCAGCAGTCGGACAGGGACAACTAACTATGGCTACACCTTC. The gene calls are TRBV2 and TRBJ1-2, with 8 bases that match TRBD1. The CDR3 is made up of 15 amino acids. Looked up from germline, CDR1 is SNHLY and CDR2 is FYNNEI. V lost 5 bases and J lost 0; bases outside the gene matches: 5.

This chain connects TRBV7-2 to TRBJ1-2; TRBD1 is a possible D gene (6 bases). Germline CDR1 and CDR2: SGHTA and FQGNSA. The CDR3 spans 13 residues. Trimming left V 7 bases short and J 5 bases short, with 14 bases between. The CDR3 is CASKWGPEYGYTF. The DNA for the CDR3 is TGTGCCAGCAAGTGGGGGCCGGAGTATGGCTACACCTTC. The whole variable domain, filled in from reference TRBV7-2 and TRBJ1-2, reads GAGVSQSPSNKVTEKGKDVELRCDPISGHTALYWYRQSLGQGLEFLIYFQGNSAPDKSGLPSDRFSAERTGGSVSTLTIQRTQQEDSAVYLCASKWGPEYGYTFGSGTRLTVV.

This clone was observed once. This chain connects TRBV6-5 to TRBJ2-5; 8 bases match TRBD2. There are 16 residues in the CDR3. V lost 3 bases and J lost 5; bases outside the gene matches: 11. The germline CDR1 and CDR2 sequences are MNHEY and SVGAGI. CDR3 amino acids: CASSYPSGGGRETQYF. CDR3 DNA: TGTGCCAGCAGTTATCCATCCGGGGGGGGCCGGGAGACCCAGTACTTC.

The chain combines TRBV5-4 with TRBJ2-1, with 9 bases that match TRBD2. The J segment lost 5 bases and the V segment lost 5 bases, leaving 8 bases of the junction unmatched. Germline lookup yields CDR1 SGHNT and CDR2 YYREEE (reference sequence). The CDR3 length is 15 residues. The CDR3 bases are TGTGCCAGCAGAGCGGGGGGAAATCCCAACAATGAGCAGTTCTTC. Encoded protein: CASRAGGNPNNEQFF.

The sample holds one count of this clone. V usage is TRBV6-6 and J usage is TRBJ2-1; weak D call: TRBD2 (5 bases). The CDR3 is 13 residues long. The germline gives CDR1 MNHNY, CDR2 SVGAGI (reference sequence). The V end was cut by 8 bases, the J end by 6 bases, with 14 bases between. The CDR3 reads CASWPGLINEQFF. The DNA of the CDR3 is TGTGCCAGCTGGCCGGGATTGATCAATGAGCAGTTCTTC.

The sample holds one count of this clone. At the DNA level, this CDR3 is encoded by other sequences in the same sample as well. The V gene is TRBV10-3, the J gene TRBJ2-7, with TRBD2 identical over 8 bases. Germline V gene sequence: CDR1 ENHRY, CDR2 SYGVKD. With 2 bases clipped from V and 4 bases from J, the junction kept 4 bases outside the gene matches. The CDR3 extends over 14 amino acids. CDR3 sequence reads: CAISEREGRYEQYF. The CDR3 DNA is TGTGCCATCAGTGAGCGGGAGGGCCGTTACGAGCAGTACTTC.

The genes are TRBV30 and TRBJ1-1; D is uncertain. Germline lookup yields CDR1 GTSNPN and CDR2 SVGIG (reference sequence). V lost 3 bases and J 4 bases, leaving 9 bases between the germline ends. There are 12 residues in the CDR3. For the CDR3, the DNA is TGTGCCTGGAGCGGAGGACTCACTGAAGCTTTCTTT. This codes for CAWSGGLTEAFF.

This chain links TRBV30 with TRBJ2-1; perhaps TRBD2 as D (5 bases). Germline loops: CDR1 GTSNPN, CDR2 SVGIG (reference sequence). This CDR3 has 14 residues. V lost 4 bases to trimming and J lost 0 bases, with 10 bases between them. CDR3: CAWTPSSSYNEQFF. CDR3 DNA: TGTGCCTGGACGCCTAGCAGCTCCTACAATGAGCAGTTCTTC. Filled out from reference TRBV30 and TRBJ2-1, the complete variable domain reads SQTIHQWPATLVQPVGSPLSLECTVEGTSNPNLYWYRQAAGRGLQLLFYSVGIGQISSEVPQNLSASRPQDRQFILSSKKLLLSDSGFYLCAWTPSSSYNEQFFGPGTRLTVL.

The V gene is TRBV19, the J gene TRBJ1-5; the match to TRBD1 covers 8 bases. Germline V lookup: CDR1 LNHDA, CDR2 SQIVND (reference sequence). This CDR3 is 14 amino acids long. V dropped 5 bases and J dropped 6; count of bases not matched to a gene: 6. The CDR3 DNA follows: TGTGCCAGTAGTCTGGTAACAGGGGGTCAGCCCCAGCATTTT. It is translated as CASSLVTGGQPQHF.